This T cell receptor (beta chain) was identified in a study of T cells in Graves' hyperthyroidism and ophthalmopathy. Amplification targeted TCR beta CDR3 regions from RNA transcripts. Researchers ran a first-round RT-PCR on the TCR CDR3 using the HTBI primer set. TCRdb reprocessed the multiplex PCR reads with MiXCR, giving one entry per CDR3 protein. The sample includes 600,000 to 650,000 distinct CDR3 sequences, about a fifth of them seen just once. This clonotype appeared many times. In germline, CDR1 is MNHNY, CDR2 SVGAGI (reference sequence). The CDR3 has 12 residues. The germline V and J ends were trimmed by 2 bases and 7 bases, with 5 bases remaining between them.

The sequencing sample was made of blood. The chain has TRBV6-6 and TRBJ2-2; D unclear. This clonotype originated in a man aged 25 to 45 with Graves' ophthalmopathy. DNA of the CDR3: TGTGCCAGCAGTTACCTGATCGGGGAGCTGTTTTTT. Translated: CASSYLIGELFF.